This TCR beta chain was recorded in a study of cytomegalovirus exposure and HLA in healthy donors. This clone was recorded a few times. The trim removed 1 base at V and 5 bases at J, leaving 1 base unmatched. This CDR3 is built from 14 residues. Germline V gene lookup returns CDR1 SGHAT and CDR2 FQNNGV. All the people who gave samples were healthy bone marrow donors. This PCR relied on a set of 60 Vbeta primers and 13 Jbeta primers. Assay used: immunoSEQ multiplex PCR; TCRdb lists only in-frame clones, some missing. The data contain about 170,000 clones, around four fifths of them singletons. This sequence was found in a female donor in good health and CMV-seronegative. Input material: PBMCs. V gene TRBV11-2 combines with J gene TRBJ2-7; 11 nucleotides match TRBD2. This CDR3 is CASSLASGRHEQYF. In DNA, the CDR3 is TGTGCCAGCAGCTTAGCTAGCGGGAGGCACGAGCAGTACTTC.